This record concerns one T cell receptor beta chain sequence. The antigen remains undetermined. This specimen comes from a study of vaccination and CD4 T cells after COVID-19. At the level of the study: Convalescent persons amounted to six males plus four females, two of whom were Hispanic.

The treatment denotes: approximately nine-day PBMC culture with coronavirus spike peptide pools or control peptides (ViraFEST assay). Per the germline V gene, CDR1 is SGHTA and CDR2 is FQGNSA. This CDR3 region has 16 residues. V lost 7 bases, J lost 5 bases, and 18 bases lay in between. Sequencing of DNA taken from cultured CD4+ T cells relied on the Oncomine TCR Beta short-read assay. DNA came from CD4+ T cells after culture. One entry per CDR3 protein results from TCRdb running MiXCR on the PCR reads. The sample has around 20,000 distinct CDR3 sequences; approximately 45% are singletons. This TCR derives from a human donor who had recovered from COVID-19. This specimen consisted of CD4+ T cells from blood, cultured in vitro, obtained before SARS-CoV-2 vaccination. This rearrangement joins TRBV7-2 to TRBJ1-6, with a weak D call TRBD1 (6 bases). The CDR3 nucleotides read TGTGCCAGCATCAGCGGGGGGCTCGATGATAATTCACCCCTCCACTTT. Encoded protein: CASISGGLDDNSPLHF.